Described below is a single T cell receptor (beta chain) sequence and its context. No cognate antigen has been identified for it. Per-base quality was not reported, and no clone a single base away is much larger than it. The germline V gene yields MDHEN for CDR1 and SYDVKM for CDR2. The CDR3 runs 17 residues from the cysteine to the phenylalanine. The sequence is cut down to CDR3 DNA, 51 bases in frame from base 1. V is reduced by 6 bases and J by 9 bases, leaving a spacing of 24 bases between them. To prepare the library, the immunoSEQ multiplex PCR assay was applied. The source is immuneACCESS, and TCRdb retained only in-frame sequences with V and J called. Part of the clones is not carried over; for the studies checked, unresolved V genes explain less than half of this, and the remainder is unexplained. For this sample the table gives hundreds of thousands of clones, of which around 87% were detected only once. 0.0094% of the sample goes to the ten largest clones.

This record comes from a study of shared T cell receptors in the human thymus (dated by TCRdb to the early 2020s). About the study as a whole: The study examined how self-reactive, shared T-cell receptor alpha chains are generated in the human thymus.

The same data also contributed to another study, on human thymus T cells. The second study, in turn, reports: Immunologically healthy infants undergoing open corrective cardiac surgery for congenital heart defects in Finland were used as donors. Thymus tissue was collected as surgical resects that were removed during corrective cardiac surgery. Usage of V and J gene segments appeared to be biased in both the thymic and the peripheral blood repertoires. According to the related research, thymic TCR repertoires were highly overlapping among unrelated individuals. The study described the TCR alpha and beta repertoires in under ten infant thymus samples and four matching peripheral blood samples. Donor ages ranged from about 6 to 244 days, and the cohort comprised 5 to 7 male and a couple of female infants. After being mechanically released from the tissue, thymocytes were kept at -70 degrees C in pellets of about 9.5-30 million cells. A QIAsymphony instrument was used to extract genomic DNA from frozen cell pellets. Using the immunoSEQ multiplex PCR assay, the TCRB and TCRAD loci were amplified from a standardized quantity of quality-controlled genomic DNA. Amplicons spanned the V(D)J region at a length sufficient to cover the CDR3 and identify V and J genes. Through the commercial immunoSEQ service, the amplicons were sequenced on an Illumina platform. Primer bias and sequencing errors were corrected using previously described methods, and TCRAD and TCRB definitions followed the IMGT database. Repertoires were analysed with immunoSEQ Analyzer 3.0 and VDJTools, covering basic statistics, V/J segment usage, diversity estimates, rarefaction and pairwise overlap. Diversity was estimated using the Chao1, ChaoE, Efron-Thisted, Shannon and inverse Simpson indices, and was also estimated on datasets down-sampled to the size of the smallest sample. Repertoire overlap was determined by strict matching of CDR3 nucleotide sequence, V gene and J gene, and Jaccard-based multidimensional scaling clustering was applied. Thymus samples yielded on average around 810,000 unique TCRB clonotypes, compared with 75,000 to 85,000 from blood samples.

The receptor comes from a boy in the first two years of life with a congenital heart defect. Donor details come from another sample of the same person, matched by shared clones. The V gene is TRBV28 and the J gene is TRBJ1-6; the D gene is perhaps TRBD1, on 6 matching bases. The sequenced sample consisted of thymocytes. In nucleotides, the sequence is TGTGCCAGCAGCCGCTTCCGGGACCCCTCAGGGGCTTCACCCCTCCACTTT. Its product reads: CASSRFRDPSGASPLHF.